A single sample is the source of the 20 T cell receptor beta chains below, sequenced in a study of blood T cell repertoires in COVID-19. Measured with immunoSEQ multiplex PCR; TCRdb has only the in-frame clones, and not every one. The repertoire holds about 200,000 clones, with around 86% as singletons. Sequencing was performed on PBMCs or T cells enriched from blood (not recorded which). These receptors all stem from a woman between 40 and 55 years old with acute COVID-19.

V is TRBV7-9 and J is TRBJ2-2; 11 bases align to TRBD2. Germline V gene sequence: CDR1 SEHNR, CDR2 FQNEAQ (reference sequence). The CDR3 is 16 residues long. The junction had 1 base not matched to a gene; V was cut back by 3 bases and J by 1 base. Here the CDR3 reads CASSFTSGRNTGELFF. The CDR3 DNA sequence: TGTGCCAGCAGCTTTACTAGCGGGAGGAACACCGGGGAGCTGTTTTTT.

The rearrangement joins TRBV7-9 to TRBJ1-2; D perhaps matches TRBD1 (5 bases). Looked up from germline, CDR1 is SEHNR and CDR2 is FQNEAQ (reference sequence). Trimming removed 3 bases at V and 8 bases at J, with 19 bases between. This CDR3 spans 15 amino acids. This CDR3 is CASSLDIGRLEGYTF. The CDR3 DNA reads TGTGCCAGCAGCTTGGACATTGGACGCCTCGAAGGCTACACCTTC.

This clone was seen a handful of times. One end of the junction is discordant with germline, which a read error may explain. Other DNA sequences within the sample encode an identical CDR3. CDR3 nucleotides: TGTGCAAGTAAGGGGACAGGGGGCTACGAGCAGTACTTC. It translates to CASKGTGGYEQYF. This chain joins TRBV19 and TRBJ2-7; 11 bases line up with TRBD1. Germline V gene data show CDR1 as LNHDA and CDR2 as SQIVND (reference sequence). The CDR3 consists of 13 residues. The variable domain in full, completed from reference TRBV19 and TRBJ2-7, reads DGGITQSPKYLFRKEGQNVTLSCEQNLNHDAMYWYRQDPGQGLRLIYYSQIVNDFQKGDIAEGYSVSREKKESFPLTVTSAQKNPTAFYLCASKGTGGYEQYFGPGTRLTVT.

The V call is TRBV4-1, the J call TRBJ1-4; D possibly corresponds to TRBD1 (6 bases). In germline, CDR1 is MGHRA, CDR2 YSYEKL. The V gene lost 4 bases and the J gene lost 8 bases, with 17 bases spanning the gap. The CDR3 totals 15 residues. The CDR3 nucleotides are TGCGCCAGCAGCCTCAAACAGGGATTTGGGGAAAAACTGTTTTTT. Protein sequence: CASSLKQGFGEKLFF.

Here the CDR3 reads CASGWGQTSGSNEQFF. CDR3 sequence (DNA): TGTGCCAGTGGATGGGGCCAGACTAGCGGATCAAATGAGCAGTTCTTC. The rearrangement uses TRBV19 and TRBJ2-1; 9 bases align to TRBD2. Losses at the gene ends were 8 bases for V and 7 bases for J; bases not matched to a gene: 15. Germline V gives CDR1 LNHDA, CDR2 SQIVND (reference sequence). The CDR3 loop spans 16 amino acids.

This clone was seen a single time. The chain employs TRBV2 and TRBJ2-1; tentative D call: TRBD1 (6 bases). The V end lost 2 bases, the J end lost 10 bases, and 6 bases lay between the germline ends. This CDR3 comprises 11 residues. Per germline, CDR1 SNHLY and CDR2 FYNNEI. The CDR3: CASSERGEQFF. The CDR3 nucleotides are TGTGCCAGCAGTGAAAGGGGGGAGCAGTTCTTC.

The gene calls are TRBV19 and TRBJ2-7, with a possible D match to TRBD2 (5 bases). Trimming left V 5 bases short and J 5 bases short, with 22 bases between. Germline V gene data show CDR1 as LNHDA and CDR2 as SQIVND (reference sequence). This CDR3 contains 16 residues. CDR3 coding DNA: TGTGCCAGTAGTTCCCGCTTGGGAGTGGGGAAGGACGAGCAGTACTTC. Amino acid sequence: CASSSRLGVGKDEQYF.

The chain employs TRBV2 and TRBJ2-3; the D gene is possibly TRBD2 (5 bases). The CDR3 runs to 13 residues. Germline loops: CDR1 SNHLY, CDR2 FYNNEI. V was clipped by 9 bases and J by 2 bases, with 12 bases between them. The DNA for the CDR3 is TGTGCCAGAAGCGGTGCACCCACAGATACGCAGTATTTT. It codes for CARSGAPTDTQYF.

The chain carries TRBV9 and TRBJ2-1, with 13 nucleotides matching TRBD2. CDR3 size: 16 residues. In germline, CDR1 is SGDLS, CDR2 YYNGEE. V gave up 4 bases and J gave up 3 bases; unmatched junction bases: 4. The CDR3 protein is CASSPRTSGSYNEQFF. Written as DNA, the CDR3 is TGTGCCAGCAGCCCCCGGACTAGCGGGAGCTACAATGAGCAGTTCTTC.

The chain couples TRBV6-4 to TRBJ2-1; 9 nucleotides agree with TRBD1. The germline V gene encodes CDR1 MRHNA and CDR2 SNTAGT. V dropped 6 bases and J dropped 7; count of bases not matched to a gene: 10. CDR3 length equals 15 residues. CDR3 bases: TGTGCCAGCAGCCTTAGGGACAGGGAATGGAATGAGCAGTTCTTC. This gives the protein CASSLRDREWNEQFF.

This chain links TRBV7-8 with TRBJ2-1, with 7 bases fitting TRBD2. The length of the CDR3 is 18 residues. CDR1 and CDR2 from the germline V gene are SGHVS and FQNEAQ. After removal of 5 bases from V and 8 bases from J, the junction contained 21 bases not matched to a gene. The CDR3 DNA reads TGTGCCAGCAGCCCCCGACTAGCCCTGAGGGACCTTAGTCATGAGCAGTTCTTC. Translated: CASSPRLALRDLSHEQFF.

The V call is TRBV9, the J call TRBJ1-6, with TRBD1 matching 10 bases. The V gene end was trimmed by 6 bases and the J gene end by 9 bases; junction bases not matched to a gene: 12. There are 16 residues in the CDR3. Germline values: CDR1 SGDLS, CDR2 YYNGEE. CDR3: CASTREVGTGVSPLHF. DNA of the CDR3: TGTGCCAGCACTCGAGAAGTAGGGACAGGGGTTTCACCCCTCCACTTT.

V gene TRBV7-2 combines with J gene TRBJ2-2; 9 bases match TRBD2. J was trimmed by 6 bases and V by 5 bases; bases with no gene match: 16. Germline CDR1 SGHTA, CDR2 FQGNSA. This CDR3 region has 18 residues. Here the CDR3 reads CASSRPAGREGLPGELFF. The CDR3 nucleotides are TGTGCCAGCAGCCGTCCAGCTGGGCGGGAGGGCCTTCCCGGGGAGCTGTTTTTT.

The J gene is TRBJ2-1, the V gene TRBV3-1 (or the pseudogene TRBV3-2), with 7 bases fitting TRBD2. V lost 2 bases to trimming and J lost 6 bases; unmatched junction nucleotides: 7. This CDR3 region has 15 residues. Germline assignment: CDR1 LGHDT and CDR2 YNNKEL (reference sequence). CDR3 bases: TGTGCCAGCAGCCAAAAGCTAGCGGAGGGCAATGAGCAGTTCTTC. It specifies CASSQKLAEGNEQFF.

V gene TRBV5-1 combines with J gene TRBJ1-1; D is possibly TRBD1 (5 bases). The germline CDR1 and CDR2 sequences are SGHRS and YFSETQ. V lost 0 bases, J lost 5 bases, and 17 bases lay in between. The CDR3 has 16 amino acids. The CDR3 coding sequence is TGCGCCAGCAGCTTGGGGCAGGGAAATCGAGTTACTGAAGCTTTCTTT. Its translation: CASSLGQGNRVTEAFF.

The CDR3 sequence: CASKVGGFNNEQFF. CDR3 nucleotides: TGCGCCAGCAAAGTTGGCGGGTTCAACAATGAGCAGTTCTTC. The chain links TRBV10-2 to TRBJ2-1, with D possibly TRBD2 on 5 matching bases. This CDR3 is 14 amino acids long. Germline V gives CDR1 WSHSY, CDR2 SAAADI. Trimming removed 7 bases from V and 5 bases from J, with 15 bases in between.

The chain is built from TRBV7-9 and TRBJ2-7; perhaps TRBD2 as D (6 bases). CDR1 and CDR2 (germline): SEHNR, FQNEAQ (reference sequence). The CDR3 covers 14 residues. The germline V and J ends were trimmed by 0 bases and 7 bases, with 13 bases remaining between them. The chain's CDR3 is CASSLAGGTWEQYF. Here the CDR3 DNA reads TGTGCCAGCAGCTTAGCGGGAGGTACCTGGGAGCAGTACTTC.

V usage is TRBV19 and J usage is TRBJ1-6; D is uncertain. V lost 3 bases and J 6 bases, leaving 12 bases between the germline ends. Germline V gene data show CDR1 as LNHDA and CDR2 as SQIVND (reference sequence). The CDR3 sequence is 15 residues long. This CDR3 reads CASSIVTTGNSPLHF. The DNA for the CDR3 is TGTGCCAGTAGTATTGTCACCACGGGTAATTCACCCCTCCACTTT. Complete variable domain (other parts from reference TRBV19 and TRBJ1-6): DGGITQSPKYLFRKEGQNVTLSCEQNLNHDAMYWYRQDPGQGLRLIYYSQIVNDFQKGDIAEGYSVSREKKESFPLTVTSAQKNPTAFYLCASSIVTTGNSPLHFGNGTRLTVT.

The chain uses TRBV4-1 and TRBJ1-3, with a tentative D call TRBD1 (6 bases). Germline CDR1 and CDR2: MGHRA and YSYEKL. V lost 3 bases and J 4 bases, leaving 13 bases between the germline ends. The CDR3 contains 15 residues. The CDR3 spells CASSQNPGVGNTIYF. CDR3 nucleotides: TGCGCCAGCAGCCAGAACCCAGGGGTAGGAAACACCATATATTTT.

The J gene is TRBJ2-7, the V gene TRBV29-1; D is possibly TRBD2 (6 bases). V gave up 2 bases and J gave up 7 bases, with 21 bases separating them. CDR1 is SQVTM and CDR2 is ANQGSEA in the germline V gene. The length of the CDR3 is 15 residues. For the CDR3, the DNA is TGCAGCGTTGAAAGTGGTAGGACGGGAGAAGAAGAGCAGTACTTC. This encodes CSVESGRTGEEEQYF.